The rows below give T cell receptor beta chains drawn from one sample of a study of CD8 T cells in ankylosing spondylitis. Each CDR3 protein is one row after TCRdb ran MiXCR on the 5' RACE reads. Of some 200,000 distinct CDR3 sequences in the sample, 20% to 30% are singletons; the top ten hold 6.6%. Sequencing was performed on blood, either unsorted or a sorted T cell fraction (not recorded which). These receptors originate from a male donor with ankylosing spondylitis or in good health (not recorded which). Each CDR3 is given with its conserved first and last residue. The order of the fields is J gene, clone size, D gene, V gene, CDR3 protein, CDR3 DNA. A D gene is named only where the DNA matches it firmly. Size values are once, few and many counts, or a class for expanded clones, and some rows have none.

j_gene: TRBJ2-1
abundance: many
d_gene: TRBD2
v_gene: TRBV20-1
CDR3aa: CSVYRTSGYNEQFF
CDR3nt: TGCAGTGTTTACCGGACTAGCGGTTACAATGAGCAGTTCTTC

j_gene: TRBJ2-3
abundance: many
d_gene: NA
v_gene: TRBV20-1
CDR3aa: CSARVRESDTQYF
CDR3nt: TGCAGTGCTAGAGTAAGGGAATCAGATACGCAGTATTTT

j_gene: TRBJ2-3
abundance: NA
d_gene: NA
v_gene: TRBV10-3
CDR3aa: CAISYEGPGADTQYF
CDR3nt: TGTGCCATCAGTTACGAGGGGCCGGGTGCAGATACGCAGTATTTT

j_gene: TRBJ1-5
abundance: many
d_gene: TRBD1
v_gene: TRBV7-9
CDR3aa: CASSSWGQGVQPQHF
CDR3nt: TGTGCCAGCAGCTCTTGGGGACAGGGTGTACAGCCCCAGCATTTT

j_gene: TRBJ1-2
abundance: NA
d_gene: NA
v_gene: TRBV27
CDR3aa: CASSQSGYYGYTF
CDR3nt: TGTGCCAGCAGTCAATCTGGATACTATGGCTACACCTTC

j_gene: TRBJ2-1
abundance: few
d_gene: NA
v_gene: TRBV29-1
CDR3aa: CSVSRSGEQFF
CDR3nt: TGCAGCGTCAGTCGGAGCGGAGAGCAGTTCTTC

j_gene: TRBJ1-4
abundance: NA
d_gene: NA
v_gene: TRBV12-3/TRBV12-4
CDR3aa: CASSQDSYNEKLFF
CDR3nt: TGTGCCAGCAGCCAGGACAGCTATAATGAAAAACTGTTTTTT

j_gene: TRBJ1-5
abundance: NA
d_gene: NA
v_gene: TRBV27
CDR3aa: CASRAWPNQPQHF
CDR3nt: TGTGCCAGCCGTGCTTGGCCCAATCAGCCCCAGCATTTT

j_gene: TRBJ2-1
abundance: few
d_gene: NA
v_gene: TRBV29-1
CDR3aa: CSVEDLWEQFF
CDR3nt: TGCAGCGTTGAAGACCTATGGGAGCAGTTCTTC

j_gene: TRBJ2-1
abundance: few
d_gene: TRBD2
v_gene: TRBV6-5
CDR3aa: CASSYSGGSSYNEQFF
CDR3nt: TGTGCCAGCAGTTACTCCGGGGGGAGCTCCTACAATGAGCAGTTCTTC

j_gene: TRBJ1-3
abundance: many
d_gene: NA
v_gene: TRBV27
CDR3aa: CASRSRLGNTIYF
CDR3nt: TGTGCCAGCAGGTCTCGGCTTGGAAACACCATATATTTT

j_gene: TRBJ2-1
abundance: NA
d_gene: TRBD2
v_gene: TRBV20-1
CDR3aa: CSARDLAVAGGPGNEQFF
CDR3nt: TGCAGTGCTAGAGATCTCGCGGTAGCGGGAGGGCCCGGCAATGAGCAGTTCTTC

j_gene: TRBJ2-1
abundance: few
d_gene: TRBD2
v_gene: TRBV6-4
CDR3aa: CASSEGLAAYNEQFF
CDR3nt: TGTGCCAGCAGTGAGGGACTAGCGGCTTACAATGAGCAGTTCTTC

j_gene: TRBJ2-2
abundance: many
d_gene: TRBD2
v_gene: TRBV20-1
CDR3aa: CSARSPRTSGGELFF
CDR3nt: TGCAGTGCTAGATCCCCTCGGACTAGCGGCGGGGAGCTGTTTTTT

j_gene: TRBJ1-3
abundance: NA
d_gene: NA
v_gene: TRBV10-3
CDR3aa: CAISPSGNTIYF
CDR3nt: TGTGCCATCAGTCCATCCGGAAACACCATATATTTT